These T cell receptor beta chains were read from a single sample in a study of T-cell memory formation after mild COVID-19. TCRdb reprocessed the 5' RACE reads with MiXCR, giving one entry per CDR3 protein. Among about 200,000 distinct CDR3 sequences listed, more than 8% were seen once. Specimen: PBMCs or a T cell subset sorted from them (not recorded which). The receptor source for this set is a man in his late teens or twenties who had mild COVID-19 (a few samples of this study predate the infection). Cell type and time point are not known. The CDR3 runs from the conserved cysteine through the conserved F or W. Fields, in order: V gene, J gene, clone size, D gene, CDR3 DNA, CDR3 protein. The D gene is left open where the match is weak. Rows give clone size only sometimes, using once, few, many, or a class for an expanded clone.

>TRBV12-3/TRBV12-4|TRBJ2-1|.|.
TGTGCCAGCAGTTTAAGGACAGTAATATACAATGAGCAGTTCTTC
CASSLRTVIYNEQFF
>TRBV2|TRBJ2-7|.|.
TGTGCCAGTGCTCTGCCGGGGCCCTACGAGCAGTACTTC
CASALPGPYEQYF
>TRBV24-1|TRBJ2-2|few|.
TGTGCCACCAGTGATAGAGCTGGGGCTCGGAACACCGGGGAGCTGTTTTTT
CATSDRAGARNTGELFF
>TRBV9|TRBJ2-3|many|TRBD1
TGTGCCAGCAGCGGCCCGGACAGGGCAGATACGCAGTATTTT
CASSGPDRADTQYF
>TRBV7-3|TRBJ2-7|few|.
TGTGCCAGCAGGGAGTCTGTGACGAGAGGCGGAGAGCAGTACTTC
CASRESVTRGGEQYF
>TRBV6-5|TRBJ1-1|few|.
TGTGCCAGCAGGATGGACGGGAACACTGAAGCTTTCTTT
CASRMDGNTEAFF
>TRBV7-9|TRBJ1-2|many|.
TGTGCCAGCAGCCCGGGGCCGAGCAGCCAGCCCAACTTC
CASSPGPSSQPNF
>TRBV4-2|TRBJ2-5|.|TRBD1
TGTGCCAGCAGCCGGGTTATAGTAACAGGGGGAGAGCAAGAGACCCAGTACTTC
CASSRVIVTGGEQETQYF
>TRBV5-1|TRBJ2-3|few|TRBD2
TGCGCCAGCAGCACGGGACTAGCGGGGGGCACAGATACGCAGTATTTT
CASSTGLAGGTDTQYF
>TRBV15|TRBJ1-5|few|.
TGTGCCACCAGCATTGGGGCGCGGGATCAGCCCCAGCATTTT
CATSIGARDQPQHF
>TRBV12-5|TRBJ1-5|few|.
TGTGCTAGTGGTTTGGTACTAGGGGAGTTTAGCAATCAGCCCCAGCATTTT
CASGLVLGEFSNQPQHF
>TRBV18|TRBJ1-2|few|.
TGTGCCAGCTCACCACTTGGCAGGGAAGATGGCTACACCTTC
CASSPLGREDGYTF
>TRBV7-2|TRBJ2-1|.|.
TGTGCCAGCAGCCCCTTTACTAGTTCTGTGCAGTTCTTC
CASSPFTSSVQFF
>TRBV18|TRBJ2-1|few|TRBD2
TGTGCCAGTCACCCTTCGGGGGGGGCCTACAATGAGCAGTTCTTC
CASHPSGGAYNEQFF
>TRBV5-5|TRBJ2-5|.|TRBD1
TGTGCCAGCAGCCCGGGAGGGACAGGGGGCCAAGAGACCCAGTACTTC
CASSPGGTGGQETQYF
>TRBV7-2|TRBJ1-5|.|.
TGTGCCAGCAGCGTTGATCGGGGGAATCAGCCCCAGCATTTT
CASSVDRGNQPQHF
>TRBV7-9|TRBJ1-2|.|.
TGTGCCAGCAGCTTGGACAAGGGCCGACCCCGCTATGGCTACACCTTC
CASSLDKGRPRYGYTF
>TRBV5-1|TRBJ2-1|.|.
TGCGCCAGCAGCACACAGGGTCCTTACAATGAGCAGTTCTTC
CASSTQGPYNEQFF
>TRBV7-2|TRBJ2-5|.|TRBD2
TGTGCCAGCAGTTTAGCGGGGGGGCTGGAGACCCAGTACTTC
CASSLAGGLETQYF
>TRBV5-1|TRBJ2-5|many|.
TGCGCCAGCAGCTCTAGAGGAGAGACCCAGTACTTC
CASSSRGETQYF
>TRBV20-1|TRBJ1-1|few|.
TGCAGTGCTATGTCTCGACTTGTGAACACTGAAGCTTTCTTT
CSAMSRLVNTEAFF
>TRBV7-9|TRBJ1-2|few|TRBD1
TGTGCCAGCAGCTTAGGGACAGGGAGGTATGGCTACACCTTC
CASSLGTGRYGYTF
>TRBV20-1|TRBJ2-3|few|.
TGCAGCGGGCGGAAAAGCACAGATACGCAGTATTTT
CSGRKSTDTQYF
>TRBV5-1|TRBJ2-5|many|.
TGCGCCAGCAGCTCGGGAGGAGGGGGACCAGAGACCCAGTACTTC
CASSSGGGGPETQYF
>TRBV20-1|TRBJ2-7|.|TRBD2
TGCAGTGCTAGGCGACTAGCGGGCATCTCCTACGAGCAGTACTTC
CSARRLAGISYEQYF
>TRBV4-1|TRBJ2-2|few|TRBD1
TGCGCCAGCAGCCAAGTTAGGGACAGGGGCACCGGGGAGCTGTTTTTT
CASSQVRDRGTGELFF
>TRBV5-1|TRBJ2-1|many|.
TGCGCCAGCAGCTCCTACGGGACGGAGAGTGGCAATGAGCAGTTCTTC
CASSSYGTESGNEQFF
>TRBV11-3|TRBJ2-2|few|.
TGTGCCAGCAGCTTGTCGGACGGCGGGGAGCTGTTTTTT
CASSLSDGGELFF